What follows describes a single T cell receptor (beta chain). In Seattle, patients joined the study during active infection and were tracked longitudinally. The sample is drawn from a study of blood T cell repertoires in COVID-19. Across the whole study: Sites in the United States, Italy and Spain provided acute and convalescent COVID-19 samples. T cells, B-cell-depleted T cells, or PBMCs supplied cDNA or gDNA.

Study processing details: Amplification of reference gene primers was used by the study to estimate nucleated cell counts. Measured with immunoSEQ multiplex PCR; TCRdb has only the in-frame clones, and not every one. The DNA gave D and trimming, while V, J and clone size come from that table. This table holds roughly 340,000 clones, almost 90% found once. Germline CDR1 WSHSY, CDR2 SAAADI. CDR3 length: 16 amino acids. V was clipped by 6 bases and J by 2 bases; unmatched bases: 10. The TCR sequence derives from a woman aged 70-85 years with COVID-19, enrolled during active disease. The material sequenced was peripheral blood. The chain joins TRBV10-2 to TRBJ1-5; 7 bases line up with TRBD1. The CDR3 is CASSQVGQRGNQPQHF. CDR3 bases: TGCGCCAGCAGCCAGGTGGGACAGAGGGGCAATCAGCCCCAGCATTTT.